This entry describes one T cell receptor beta chain. This receptor's antigen is unknown. At one end the junction does not follow the germline gene, possibly because of a read error. The donors were patients who had localized lung adenocarcinoma, which is a subtype of non-small cell lung cancer. These samples came from the centers of localized lung adenocarcinomas. CD8+ T cells from tumor tissue were profiled separately from CD4+ T cells for TCR repertoire analysis. Library prep was done by PCR. This sample was sequenced with a HiSeq X Ten. TCRdb ran its own pipeline on the public reads, namely fastp trimming at Q25 and MiXCR clone calling, and kept in-frame beta chains. Duplicate CDR3 protein sequences are folded into a single record with the most common DNA and genes. A total of around 25,000 distinct CDR3 sequences appear in this sample, almost 50% of them only once. The ten largest make up 45% to 60% of the sample.

These data belong to a study of CD4 and CD8 cells across lung adenocarcinoma regions (dated by TCRdb to the late 2010s). At the level of the whole study: The study compared tumor centers with tumor margins to examine intratumor heterogeneity of the T cell receptor repertoire.

The germline V gene specifies MNHNS as CDR1 and SASEGT as CDR2. Measured from the cysteine to the phenylalanine, the CDR3 is 16 residues long. The DNA shown is the 48-base CDR3, in frame from base 1. The rearrangement combines TRBV6-1 with TRBJ2-1; TRBD2 is a weak D gene call, 5 bases matching. Sequencing was done on a sample of CD8+ T cells from the center of a lung tumor. The sample's cell subset or site label, in plain terms: tumor center region. This receptor was taken from a male donor with lung adenocarcinoma. The CD4 and CD8 labels of this study may be unreliable. The DNA is as follows: TGTGCCAGCAGTGAACCGTGGACTGGCAGCACCAATGAGCAGTACTTT. This is translated as CASSEPWTGSTNEQYF.